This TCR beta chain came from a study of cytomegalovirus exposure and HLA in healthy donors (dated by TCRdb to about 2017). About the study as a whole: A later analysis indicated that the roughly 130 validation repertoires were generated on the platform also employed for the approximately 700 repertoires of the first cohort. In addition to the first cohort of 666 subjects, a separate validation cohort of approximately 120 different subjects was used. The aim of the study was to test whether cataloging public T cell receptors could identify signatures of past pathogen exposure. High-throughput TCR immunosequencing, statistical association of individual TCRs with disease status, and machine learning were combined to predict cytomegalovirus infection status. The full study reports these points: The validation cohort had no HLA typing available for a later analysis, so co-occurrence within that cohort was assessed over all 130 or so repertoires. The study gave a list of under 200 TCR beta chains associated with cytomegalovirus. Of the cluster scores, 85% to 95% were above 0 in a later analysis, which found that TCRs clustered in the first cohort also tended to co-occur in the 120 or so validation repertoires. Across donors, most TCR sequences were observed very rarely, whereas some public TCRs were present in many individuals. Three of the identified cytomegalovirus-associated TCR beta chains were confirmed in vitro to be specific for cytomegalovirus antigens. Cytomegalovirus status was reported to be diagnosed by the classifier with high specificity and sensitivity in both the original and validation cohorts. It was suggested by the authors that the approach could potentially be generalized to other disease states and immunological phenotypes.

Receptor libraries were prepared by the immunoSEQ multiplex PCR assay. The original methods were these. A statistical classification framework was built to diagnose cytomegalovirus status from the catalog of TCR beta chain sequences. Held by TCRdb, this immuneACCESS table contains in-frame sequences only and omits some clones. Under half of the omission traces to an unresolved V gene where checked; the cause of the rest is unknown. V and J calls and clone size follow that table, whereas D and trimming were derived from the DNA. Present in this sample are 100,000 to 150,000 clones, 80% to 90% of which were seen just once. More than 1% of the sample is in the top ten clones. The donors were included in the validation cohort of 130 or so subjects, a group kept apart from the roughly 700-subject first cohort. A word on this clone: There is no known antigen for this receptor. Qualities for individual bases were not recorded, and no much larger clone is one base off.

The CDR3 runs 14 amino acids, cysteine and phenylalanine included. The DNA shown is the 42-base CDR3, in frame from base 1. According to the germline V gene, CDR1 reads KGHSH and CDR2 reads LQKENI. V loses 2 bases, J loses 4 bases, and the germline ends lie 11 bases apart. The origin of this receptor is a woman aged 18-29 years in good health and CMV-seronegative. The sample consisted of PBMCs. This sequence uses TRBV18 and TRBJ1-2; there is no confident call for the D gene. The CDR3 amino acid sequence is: CASSPSAAPYGYTF. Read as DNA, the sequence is TGTGCCAGCTCACCATCGGCAGCGCCCTATGGCTACACCTTC.